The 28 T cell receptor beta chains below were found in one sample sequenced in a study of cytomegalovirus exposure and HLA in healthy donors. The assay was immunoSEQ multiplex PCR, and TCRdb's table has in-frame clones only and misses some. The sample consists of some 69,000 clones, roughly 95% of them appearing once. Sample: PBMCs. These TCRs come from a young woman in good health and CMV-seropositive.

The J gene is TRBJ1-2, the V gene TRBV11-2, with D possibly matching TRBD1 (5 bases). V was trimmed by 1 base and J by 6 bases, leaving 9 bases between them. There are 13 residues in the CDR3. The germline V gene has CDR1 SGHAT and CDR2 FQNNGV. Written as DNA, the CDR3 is TGTGCCAGCAGCTTAGCCAGGGTCAATGGCTACACCTTC. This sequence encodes CASSLARVNGYTF. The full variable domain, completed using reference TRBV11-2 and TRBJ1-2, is EAGVAQSPRYKIIEKRQSVAFWCNPISGHATLYWYQQILGQGPKLLIQFQNNGVVDDSQLPKDRFSAERLKGVDSTLKIQPAKLEDSAVYLCASSLARVNGYTFGSGTRLTVV.

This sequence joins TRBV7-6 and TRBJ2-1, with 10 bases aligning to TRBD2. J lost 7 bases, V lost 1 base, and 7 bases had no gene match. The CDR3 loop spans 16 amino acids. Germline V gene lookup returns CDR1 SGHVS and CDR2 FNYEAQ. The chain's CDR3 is CASSLGSSGSRNEQFF. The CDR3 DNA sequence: TGTGCCAGCAGCTTAGGCTCTAGCGGGAGTAGGAATGAGCAGTTCTTC.

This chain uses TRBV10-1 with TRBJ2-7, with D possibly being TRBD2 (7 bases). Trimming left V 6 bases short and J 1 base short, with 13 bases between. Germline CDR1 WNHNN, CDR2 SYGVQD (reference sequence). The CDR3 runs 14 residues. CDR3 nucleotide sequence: TGCGCCAGCAGGCCCAGCGGGACATCCTACGAGCAGTACTTC. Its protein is CASRPSGTSYEQYF.

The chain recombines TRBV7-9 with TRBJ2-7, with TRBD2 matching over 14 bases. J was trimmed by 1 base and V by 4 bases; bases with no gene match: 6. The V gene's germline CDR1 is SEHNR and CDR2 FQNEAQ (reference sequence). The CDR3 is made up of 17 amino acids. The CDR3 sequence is CASSSGLAGEKSYEQYF. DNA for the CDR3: TGTGCCAGCAGCTCGGGACTAGCGGGAGAGAAATCCTACGAGCAGTACTTC.

The CDR3 is CASSVGVDRELFF. The CDR3 DNA is TGTGCCAGCAGCGTAGGTGTCGACAGGGAGCTGTTTTTT. The chain links TRBV9 to TRBJ2-2; D not certain. From germline, CDR1 is SGDLS and CDR2 YYNGEE. Trimming removed 0 bases at V and 9 bases at J, with 9 bases between. The CDR3 extends over 13 amino acids.

CDR3 protein: CASSLLRLAGVAASTDTQYF. The CDR3 nucleotides are TGCGCCAGCAGCTTGTTGAGACTAGCGGGTGTCGCCGCTAGCACAGATACGCAGTATTTT. The chain is built from TRBV5-1 and TRBJ2-3; 10 nucleotides line up with TRBD2. V lost 1 base and J lost 0; bases outside the gene matches: 14. This CDR3 region has 20 residues. Germline values: CDR1 SGHRS, CDR2 YFSETQ. The full variable domain, its missing parts supplied by reference TRBV5-1 and TRBJ2-3, is KAGVTQTPRYLIKTRGQQVTLSCSPISGHRSVSWYQQTPGQGLQFLFEYFSETQRNKGNFPGRFSGRQFSNSRSEMNVSTLELGDSALYLCASSLLRLAGVAASTDTQYFGPGTRLTVL.

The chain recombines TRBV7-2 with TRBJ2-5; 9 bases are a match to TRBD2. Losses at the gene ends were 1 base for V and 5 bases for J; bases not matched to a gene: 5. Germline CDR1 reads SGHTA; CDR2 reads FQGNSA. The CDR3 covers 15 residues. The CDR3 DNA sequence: TGTGCCAGCAGCTTAGGCGGGGGGGGAGGTGAGACCCAGTACTTC. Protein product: CASSLGGGGGETQYF.

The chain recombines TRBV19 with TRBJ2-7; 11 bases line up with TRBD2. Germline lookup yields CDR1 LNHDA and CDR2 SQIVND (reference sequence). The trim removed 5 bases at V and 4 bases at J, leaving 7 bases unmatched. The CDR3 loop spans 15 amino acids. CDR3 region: CASSPGLAGLYEQYF. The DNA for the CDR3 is TGTGCCAGTAGTCCAGGACTAGCGGGTCTATACGAGCAGTACTTC.

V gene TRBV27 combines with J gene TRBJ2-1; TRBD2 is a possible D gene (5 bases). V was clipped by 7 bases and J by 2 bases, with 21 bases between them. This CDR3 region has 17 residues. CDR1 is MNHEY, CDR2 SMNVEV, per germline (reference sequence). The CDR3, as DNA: TGTGCCAGCATTCGAGGGCCACTAGGTAGGGCCTACAATGAGCAGTTCTTC. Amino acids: CASIRGPLGRAYNEQFF.

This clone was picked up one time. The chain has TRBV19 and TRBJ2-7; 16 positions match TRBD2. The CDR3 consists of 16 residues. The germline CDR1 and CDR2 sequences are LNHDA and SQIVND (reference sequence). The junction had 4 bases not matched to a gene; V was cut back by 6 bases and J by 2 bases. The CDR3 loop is CASSFGTSGRAYEQYF. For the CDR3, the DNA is TGTGCCAGTAGCTTCGGGACTAGCGGGAGGGCCTACGAGCAGTACTTC.

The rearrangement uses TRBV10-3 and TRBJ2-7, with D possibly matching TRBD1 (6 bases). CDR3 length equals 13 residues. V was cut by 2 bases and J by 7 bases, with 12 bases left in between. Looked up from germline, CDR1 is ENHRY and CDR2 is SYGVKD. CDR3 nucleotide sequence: TGTGCCATCAGTGAGAGGACAGAGAGGGAGCAGTACTTC. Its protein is CAISERTEREQYF.

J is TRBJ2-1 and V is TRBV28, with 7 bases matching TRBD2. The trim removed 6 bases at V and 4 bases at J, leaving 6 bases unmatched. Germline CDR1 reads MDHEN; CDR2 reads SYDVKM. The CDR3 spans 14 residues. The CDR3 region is CASRDLAEYNEQFF. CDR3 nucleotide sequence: TGTGCCAGCAGAGATCTAGCGGAGTACAATGAGCAGTTCTTC.

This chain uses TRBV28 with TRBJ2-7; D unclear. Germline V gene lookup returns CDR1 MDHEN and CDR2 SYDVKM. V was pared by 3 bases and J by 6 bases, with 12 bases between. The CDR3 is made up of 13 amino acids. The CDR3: CASSLRLEPEQYF. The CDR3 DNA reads TGTGCCAGCAGTTTGCGTCTAGAGCCCGAGCAGTACTTC. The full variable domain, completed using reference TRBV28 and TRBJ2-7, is DVKVTQSSRYLVKRTGEKVFLECVQDMDHENMFWYRQDPGLGLRLIYFSYDVKMKEKGDIPEGYSVSREKKERFSLILESASTNQTSMYLCASSLRLEPEQYFGPGTRLTVT.

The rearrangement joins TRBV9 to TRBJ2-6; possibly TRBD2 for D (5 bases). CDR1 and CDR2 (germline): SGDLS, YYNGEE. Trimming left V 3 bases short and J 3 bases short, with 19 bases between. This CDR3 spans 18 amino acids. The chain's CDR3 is CASSGSARKGSGANVLTF. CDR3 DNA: TGTGCCAGCAGCGGATCAGCACGCAAAGGGAGTGGGGCCAACGTCCTGACTTTC.

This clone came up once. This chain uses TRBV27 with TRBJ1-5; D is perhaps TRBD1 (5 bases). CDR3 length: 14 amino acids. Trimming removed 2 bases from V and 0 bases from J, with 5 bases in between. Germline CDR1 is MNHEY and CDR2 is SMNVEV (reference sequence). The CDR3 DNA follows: TGTGCCAGCAGTTTACAGGGTAGCAATCAGCCCCAGCATTTT. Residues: CASSLQGSNQPQHF.

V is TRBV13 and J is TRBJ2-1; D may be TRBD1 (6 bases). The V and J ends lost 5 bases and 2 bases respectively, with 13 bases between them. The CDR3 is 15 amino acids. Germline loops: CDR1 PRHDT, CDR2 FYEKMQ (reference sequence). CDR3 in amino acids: CASSRPGQAYNEQFF. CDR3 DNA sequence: TGTGCCAGCAGCCGTCCGGGACAAGCCTACAATGAGCAGTTCTTC.

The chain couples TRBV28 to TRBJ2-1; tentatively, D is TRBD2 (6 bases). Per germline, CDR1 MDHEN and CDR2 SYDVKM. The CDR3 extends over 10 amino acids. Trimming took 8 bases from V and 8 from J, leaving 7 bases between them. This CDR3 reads CASAGHEQFF. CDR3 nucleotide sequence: TGTGCCAGCGCGGGGCATGAGCAGTTCTTC.

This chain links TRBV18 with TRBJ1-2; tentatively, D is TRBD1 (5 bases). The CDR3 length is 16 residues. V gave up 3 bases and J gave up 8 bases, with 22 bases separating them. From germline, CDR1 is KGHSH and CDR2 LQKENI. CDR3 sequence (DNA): TGTGCCAGCTCACCGTCACAGGAGAAGACGTACGAGGGCTACACCTTC. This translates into CASSPSQEKTYEGYTF.

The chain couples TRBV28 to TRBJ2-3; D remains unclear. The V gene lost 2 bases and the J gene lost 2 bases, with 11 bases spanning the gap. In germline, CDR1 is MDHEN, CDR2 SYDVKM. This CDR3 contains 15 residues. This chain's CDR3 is CASSLPTELTDTQYF. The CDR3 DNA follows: TGTGCCAGCAGTTTACCCACGGAGCTCACAGATACGCAGTATTTT.

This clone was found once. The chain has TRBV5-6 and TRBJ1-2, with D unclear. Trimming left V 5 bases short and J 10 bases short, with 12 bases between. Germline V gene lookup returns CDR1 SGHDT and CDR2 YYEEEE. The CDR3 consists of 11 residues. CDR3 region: CASRKLNFYTF. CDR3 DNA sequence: TGTGCCAGCAGAAAGCTTAATTTCTACACCTTC. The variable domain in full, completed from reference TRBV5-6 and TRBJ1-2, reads DAGVTQSPTHLIKTRGQQVTLRCSPKSGHDTVSWYQQALGQGPQFIFQYYEEEERQRGNFPDRFSGHQFPNYSSELNVNALLLGDSALYLCASRKLNFYTFGSGTRLTVV.

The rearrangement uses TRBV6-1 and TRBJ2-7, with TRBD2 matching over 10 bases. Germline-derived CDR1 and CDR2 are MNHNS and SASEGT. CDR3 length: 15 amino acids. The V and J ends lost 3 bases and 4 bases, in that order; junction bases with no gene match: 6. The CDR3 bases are TGTGCCAGCAGTGATTCTAGCGGGAGTGTATACGAGCAGTACTTC. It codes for CASSDSSGSVYEQYF.

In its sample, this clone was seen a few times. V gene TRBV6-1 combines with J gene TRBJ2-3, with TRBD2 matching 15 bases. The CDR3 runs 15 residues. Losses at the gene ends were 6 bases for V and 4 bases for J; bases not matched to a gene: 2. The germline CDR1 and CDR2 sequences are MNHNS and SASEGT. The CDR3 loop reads CASSGLAGGSDTQYF. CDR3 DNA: TGTGCCAGCAGCGGACTAGCGGGAGGGTCAGATACGCAGTATTTT.

In nucleotides, the CDR3 is TGTGCCAGCAGCTTAGCGGACACAGATACGCAGTATTTT. This codes for CASSLADTDTQYF. The V and J genes are TRBV7-3 and TRBJ2-3, with unresolved D. This CDR3 has 13 residues. V was clipped by 2 bases and J by 2 bases, with 5 bases between them. Germline V gene sequence: CDR1 SGHTA, CDR2 FQGTGA.

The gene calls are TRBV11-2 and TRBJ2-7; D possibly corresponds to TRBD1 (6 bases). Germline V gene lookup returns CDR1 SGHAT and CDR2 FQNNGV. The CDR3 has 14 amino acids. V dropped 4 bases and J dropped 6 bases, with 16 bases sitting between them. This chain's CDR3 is CASSSTTGRGEQYF. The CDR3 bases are TGTGCCAGCAGCTCCACGACAGGCAGAGGCGAGCAGTACTTC.

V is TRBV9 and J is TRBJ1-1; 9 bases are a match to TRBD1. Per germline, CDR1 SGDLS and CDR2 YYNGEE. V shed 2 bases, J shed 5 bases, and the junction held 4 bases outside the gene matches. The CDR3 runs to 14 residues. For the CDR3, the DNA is TGTGCCAGCAGCGTCGGAGGACAGGGGACTGAAGCTTTCTTT. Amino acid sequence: CASSVGGQGTEAFF.

CDR3 DNA sequence: TGTGCCAGCAGCGTAGCGGGATCTACCTACAATGAGCAGTTCTTC. This gives the protein CASSVAGSTYNEQFF. V usage is TRBV9 and J usage is TRBJ2-1; D may be TRBD2 (5 bases). The CDR3 sequence is 15 residues long. V was cut by 0 bases and J by 2 bases, with 9 bases left in between. CDR1 and CDR2 from the germline V gene are SGDLS and YYNGEE.

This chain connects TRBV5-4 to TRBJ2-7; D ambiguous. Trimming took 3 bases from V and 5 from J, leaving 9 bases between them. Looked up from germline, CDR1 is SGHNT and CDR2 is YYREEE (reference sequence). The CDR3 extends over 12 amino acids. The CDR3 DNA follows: TGTGCCAGCAGCTCCCTCGCGGACGAGCAGTACTTC. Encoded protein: CASSSLADEQYF.

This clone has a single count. The CDR3 region has the DNA TGTGCCACCAAAGTCGGGGGGCTGGGCACCGGGGAGCTGTTTTTT. It yields the protein CATKVGGLGTGELFF. The V and J genes are TRBV2 and TRBJ2-2; TRBD2 might be the D (7 bases). Deletions cut 10 bases from V and 4 bases from J, with 19 bases between. The CDR3 runs to 15 residues. Germline assignment: CDR1 SNHLY and CDR2 FYNNEI. The whole variable domain, remainder taken from reference TRBV2 and TRBJ2-2, is EPEVTQTPSHQVTQMGQEVILRCVPISNHLYFYWYRQILGQKVEFLVSFYNNEISEKSEIFDDQFSVERPDGSNFTLKIRSTKLEDSAMYFCATKVGGLGTGELFFGEGSRLTVL.